This entry describes one T cell receptor beta chain. Study processing details: It was from reference gene primer amplification that nucleated cell counts were estimated. Clones were sequenced by immunoSEQ multiplex PCR, and TCRdb holds only the in-frame ones, with some missing. For V, J and clone size, that table is used; D and trimming come from the DNA. There are fewer than 300,000 clones in the sample; roughly 86% occur only once, and about 9.8% lies in the top ten. The sample originates from a study of blood T cell repertoires in COVID-19. Overall study: Collection of acute and convalescent COVID-19 samples took place in the United States, Italy and Spain. In each case, the material was cDNA or gDNA derived from T cells, B-cell-depleted T cells, or PBMCs.

The CDR3 has 16 amino acids. Trimming left V 4 bases short and J 0 bases short, with 14 bases between. In germline, CDR1 is SGDLS, CDR2 YYNGEE. The sample consisted of peripheral blood. The gene calls are TRBV9 and TRBJ1-3, with D maybe TRBD1 (6 bases). This receptor was taken from a man in his late teens or twenties with active or convalescent COVID-19. The CDR3 protein is CASSSRDTNSGNTIYF. CDR3 bases: TGTGCCAGCAGCTCCCGGGACACCAACTCTGGAAACACCATATATTTT.